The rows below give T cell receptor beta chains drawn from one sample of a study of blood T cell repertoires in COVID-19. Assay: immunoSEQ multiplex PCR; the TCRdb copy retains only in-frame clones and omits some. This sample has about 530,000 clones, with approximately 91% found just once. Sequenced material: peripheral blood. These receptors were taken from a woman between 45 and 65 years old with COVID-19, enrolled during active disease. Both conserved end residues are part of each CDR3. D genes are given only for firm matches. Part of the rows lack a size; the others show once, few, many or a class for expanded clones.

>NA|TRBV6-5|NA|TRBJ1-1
TGTGCCAGCAGTTACAAAACGACAGTGAACACTGAAGCTTTCTTT
CASSYKTTVNTEAFF
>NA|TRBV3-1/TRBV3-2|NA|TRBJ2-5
TGTGCCAGCAGCCATATGTCACAGCGGGAGACCCAGTACTTC
CASSHMSQRETQYF
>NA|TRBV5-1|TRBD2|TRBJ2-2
TGCGCCAGCAGCTTGACTAGCGGCTATATAACCGGGGAGCTGTTTTTT
CASSLTSGYITGELFF
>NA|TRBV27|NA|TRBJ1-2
TGTGCCAGCAGTACCCATCAGGGGACGGATGGCTACACCTTC
CASSTHQGTDGYTF
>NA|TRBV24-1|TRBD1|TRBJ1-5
TGTGCCACGGAACCCAAGGGGGCGGAGGTTGCAAATCAGCCCCAGCATTTT
CATEPKGAEVANQPQHF
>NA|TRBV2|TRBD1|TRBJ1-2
TGTGCCAGCAGTATGATGCGGACAGGGGAGGGAGGCTACACCTTC
CASSMMRTGEGGYTF
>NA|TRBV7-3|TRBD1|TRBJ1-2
TGTGCCAGCAGCTTAAGTCGGGACAGGGGGCGCACGGGCTACACCTTC
CASSLSRDRGRTGYTF
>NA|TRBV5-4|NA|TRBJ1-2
TGTGCCAGCAGCCCTGGACTCATGGCTATGGTTGGCTACACCTTC
CASSPGLMAMVGYTF
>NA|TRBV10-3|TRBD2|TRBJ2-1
TGTGCCATCGCTAGCGGGGGAAACAATGAGCAGTTCTTC
CAIASGGNNEQFF
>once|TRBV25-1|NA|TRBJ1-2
TGTGCCAGCGAGGGGAGGGTCGGACTCATCTACACCTTC
CASEGRVGLIYTF
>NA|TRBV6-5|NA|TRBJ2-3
TGTGCCAGCACGAAGGACTACACAGATACGCAGTATTTT
CASTKDYTDTQYF
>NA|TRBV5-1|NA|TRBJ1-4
TGCGCCAGCGGGTCCGGGGTCGATGAAAAACTGTTTTTT
CASGSGVDEKLFF
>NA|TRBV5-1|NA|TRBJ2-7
TGCGCCAGCAGCTCCGACAGCCCATACGAGCAGTACTTC
CASSSDSPYEQYF
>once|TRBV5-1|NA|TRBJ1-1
TGCGCCAGCAGCTTGGTACAGACCGCCGCTGAAGCTTTCTTT
CASSLVQTAAEAFF
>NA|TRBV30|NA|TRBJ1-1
TGTGCCTGGAGTGTACAGGGCCACACTGAAGCTTTCTTT
CAWSVQGHTEAFF
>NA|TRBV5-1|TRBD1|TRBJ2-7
TGCGCCAGCAGAAGCGTTGGACAGGGGAACTACGAGCAGTACTTC
CASRSVGQGNYEQYF
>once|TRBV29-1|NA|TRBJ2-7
TGCAGCGTTGACGAGGGTAACGAGCAGTACTTC
CSVDEGNEQYF
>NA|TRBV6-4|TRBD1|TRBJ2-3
TGTGCCAGCAGGGGACAGGGGAACAGTATCACAGATACGCAGTATTTT
CASRGQGNSITDTQYF
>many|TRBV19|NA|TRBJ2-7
TGTGCCAGTAGTATAATCTCTCCGGGTTACTACGAGCAGTACTTC
CASSIISPGYYEQYF
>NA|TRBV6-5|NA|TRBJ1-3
TGTGCCAGCAGCCTAGGACCGGGGGGAAACACCATATATTTT
CASSLGPGGNTIYF
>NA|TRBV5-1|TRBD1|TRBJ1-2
TGCGCCAGCAGCCCGGGACAGGGGGAAGGCTATGGCTACACCTTC
CASSPGQGEGYGYTF
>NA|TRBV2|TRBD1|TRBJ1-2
TGTGCCAGCACTAAAGACAGGGGGGATGGCTACACCTTC
CASTKDRGDGYTF
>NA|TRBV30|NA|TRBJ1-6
TGTGCCTGGAGTGCGGGGAATTCACCCCTCCACTTT
CAWSAGNSPLHF
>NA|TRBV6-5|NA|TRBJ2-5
TGTGCCAGCAGACTACAAGAGACCCAGTACTTC
CASRLQETQYF
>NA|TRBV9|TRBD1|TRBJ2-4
TGTGCCAGCAGCCCCTCGGGACAGGGGGTAGCCAAAAACATTCAGTACTTC
CASSPSGQGVAKNIQYF
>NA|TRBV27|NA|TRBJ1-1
TGTGCCAGCAGTTTAGTGGGCAGGGGGAACACTGAAGCTTTCTTT
CASSLVGRGNTEAFF
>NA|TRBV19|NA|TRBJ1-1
TGTGCCAGTACCAAGGGGCAGGTAAACACTGAAGCTTTCTTT
CASTKGQVNTEAFF
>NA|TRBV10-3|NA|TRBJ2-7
TGTGCCATCAGTAGCCTCCGACCTGAGGGCTACGAGCAGTACTTC
CAISSLRPEGYEQYF
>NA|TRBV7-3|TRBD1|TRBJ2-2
TGTGCCAGCACCGAGGGGACAGCGAACACCGGGGAGCTGTTTTTT
CASTEGTANTGELFF
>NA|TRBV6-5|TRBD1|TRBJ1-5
TGTGCCAGCAGCGCGACAGGGGTGGAGAAACCCCAGCATTTT
CASSATGVEKPQHF
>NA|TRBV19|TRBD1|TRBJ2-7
TGTGCCAGTAGTATGGGACAGGGGCCCTCCTACGAGCAGTACTTC
CASSMGQGPSYEQYF
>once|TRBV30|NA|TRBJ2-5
TGTGCCTGGAGTGTCCTCTCGGGGGGCTTACAAGAGACCCAGTACTTC
CAWSVLSGGLQETQYF
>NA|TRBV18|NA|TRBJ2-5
TGTGCCAGCTCCCTCGGGGATACTCAAGAGACCCAGTACTTC
CASSLGDTQETQYF
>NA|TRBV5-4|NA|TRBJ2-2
TGTGCCAGCAGCTTGGAGCCGAACACCGGGGAGCTGTTTTTT
CASSLEPNTGELFF
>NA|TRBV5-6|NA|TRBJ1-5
TGTGCCAGCAGACCGTGGGGGGGCTCTCAGCCCCAGCATTTT
CASRPWGGSQPQHF
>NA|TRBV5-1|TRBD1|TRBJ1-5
TGCGCCAGCAGCTTGGACTGGACAGGGGGCGGCCAGCCCCAGCATTTT
CASSLDWTGGGQPQHF
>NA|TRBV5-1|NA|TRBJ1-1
TGCGCCAGCAGCTTGCCTGGTGCAGGGAAGAACACTGAAGCTTTCTTT
CASSLPGAGKNTEAFF
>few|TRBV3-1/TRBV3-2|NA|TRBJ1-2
TGTGCCAGCAGCCAAGTGGGGAGCTCAGGCTACACCTTC
CASSQVGSSGYTF
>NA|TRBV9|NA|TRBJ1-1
TGTGCCAGCAGCGGGGATGGGGCCGGCACTGAAGCTTTCTTT
CASSGDGAGTEAFF
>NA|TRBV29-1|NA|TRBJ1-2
TGCAGCGTTGACACCGACAGTTCCTATGGCTACACCTTC
CSVDTDSSYGYTF
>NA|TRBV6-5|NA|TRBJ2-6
TGTGCCAGCAGAGGGGGGGCGGGGGCCAACGTCCTGACTTTC
CASRGGAGANVLTF
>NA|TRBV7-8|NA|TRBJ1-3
TGTGCCAGCAGCTTAGGGTGGCGGGGTGGGATGAGAGGAAACACCATATATTTT
CASSLGWRGGMRGNTIYF
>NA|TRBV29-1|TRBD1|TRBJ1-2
TGCAGCGTTGGACCCAGGGGACAGGGATCTGGCTACACCTTC
CSVGPRGQGSGYTF
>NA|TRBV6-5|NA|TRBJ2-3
TGTGCCAGCAGCAGGGGAGAAGATACGCAGTATTTT
CASSRGEDTQYF
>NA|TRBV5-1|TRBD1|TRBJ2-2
TGCGCCAGCAGCTTCCGGACAGGGGGGGCCGGGGAGCTGTTTTTT
CASSFRTGGAGELFF
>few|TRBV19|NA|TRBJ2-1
TGTGCCAGTAGATTTCTGGGTGGCGGCGATGAGCAGTTCTTC
CASRFLGGGDEQFF
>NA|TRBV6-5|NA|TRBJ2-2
TGTGCCAGCAGTTCCTTTGACTGGAACACCGGGGAGCTGTTTTTT
CASSSFDWNTGELFF
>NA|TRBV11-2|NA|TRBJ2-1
TGTGCCAGCAACAATGTCAGGGGTAATGAGCAGTTCTTC
CASNNVRGNEQFF
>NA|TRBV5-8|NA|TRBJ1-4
TGTGCCAGCAGCACAATCCGGGAGGCAACTAATGAAAAACTGTTTTTT
CASSTIREATNEKLFF
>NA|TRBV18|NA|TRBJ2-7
TGTGCCAGCTCACCCACCGTCTTGACTTCCTACGAGCAGTACTTC
CASSPTVLTSYEQYF
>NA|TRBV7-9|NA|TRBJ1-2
TGTGCCAGCAGCCCCGACATTAACTATGGCTACACCTTC
CASSPDINYGYTF
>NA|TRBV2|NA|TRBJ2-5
TGTGCCAGCAGTGAAGCCACGGGTGAGGCCCAGTACTTC
CASSEATGEAQYF
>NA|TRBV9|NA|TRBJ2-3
TGTGCCAGCGCAGAACAGGGCACAGATACGCAGTATTTT
CASAEQGTDTQYF
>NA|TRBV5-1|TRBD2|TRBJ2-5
TGCGCCAGCAGCTTGGGGGGGACTAGCGAGACCCAGTACTTC
CASSLGGTSETQYF
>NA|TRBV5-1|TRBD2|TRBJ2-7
TGCGCCAGCAGCTGGCCCAGGACTAGCGGGGGCCCCCTCACCTACGAGCAGTACTTC
CASSWPRTSGGPLTYEQYF
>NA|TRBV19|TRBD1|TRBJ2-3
TGTGCCAGTAGTATGACAGGGGGGATCTCAGATACGCAGTATTTT
CASSMTGGISDTQYF
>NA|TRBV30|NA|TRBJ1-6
TGTGCCTGGACCCCTGAACAGGGATCACCCCTCCACTTT
CAWTPEQGSPLHF
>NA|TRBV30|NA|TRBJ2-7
TGTGCCTGGAGAGTTGCCAGTACCTACGAGCAGTACTTC
CAWRVASTYEQYF
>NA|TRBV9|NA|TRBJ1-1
TGTGCCAGCAGCGTAGGATTTAGGGGGAGCACTGAAGCTTTCTTT
CASSVGFRGSTEAFF